The 20 T cell receptor beta chains below were found in one sample sequenced in a study of cytomegalovirus exposure and HLA in healthy donors. PCR amplification relied on 60 Vbeta primers (plus 13 Jbeta primers). Here immunoSEQ multiplex PCR was the method, and the copy in TCRdb shows in-frame clones only, minus some. This table holds about 190,000 clones, 81% found once. The sequencing input was PBMCs. Receptor source: a man aged 40-55 years in good health and CMV-seropositive.

This clone was counted a single time. The genes are TRBV7-9 and TRBJ2-5, with 8 bases identical to TRBD2. CDR1 is SEHNR, CDR2 FQNEAQ, per germline (reference sequence). The V gene end was trimmed by 5 bases and the J gene end by 2 bases; junction bases not matched to a gene: 7. The CDR3 has 15 residues. Here the CDR3 reads CASSTIAGTQETQYF. Written as DNA, the CDR3 is TGTGCCAGCAGCACGATAGCGGGGACACAAGAGACCCAGTACTTC.

The chain has TRBV7-6 and TRBJ2-7, with TRBD1 matching over 9 bases. Germline V gene sequence: CDR1 SGHVS, CDR2 FNYEAQ. The CDR3 spans 16 residues. Trimming took 4 bases from V and 2 from J; bases not matched to a gene: 9. The CDR3 DNA reads as TGTGCCAGCAGCTCTGGACAGGGGAGGTATACCTACGAGCAGTACTTC. As protein: CASSSGQGRYTYEQYF. Full variable domain (remainder filled in from reference TRBV7-6 and TRBJ2-7): GAGVSQSPRYKVTKRGQDVALRCDPISGHVSLYWYRQALGQGPEFLTYFNYEAQQDKSGLPNDRFSAERPEGSISTLTIQRTEQRDSAMYRCASSSGQGRYTYEQYFGPGTRLTVT.

The V call is TRBV25-1, the J call TRBJ2-5; 10 bases line up with TRBD2. The CDR3 is 16 amino acids. V dropped 4 bases and J dropped 5; count of bases not matched to a gene: 10. The V gene's germline CDR1 is MGHDK and CDR2 SYGVNS. The CDR3 sequence is CASSGGSGRASETQYF. The CDR3 DNA is TGTGCCAGCAGTGGAGGAAGCGGGAGGGCCAGTGAGACCCAGTACTTC. Full variable domain (outside the CDR3, taken from reference TRBV25-1 and TRBJ2-5): EADIYQTPRYLVIGTGKKITLECSQTMGHDKMYWYQQDPGMELHLIHYSYGVNSTEKGDLSSESTVSRIRTEHFPLTLESARPSHTSQYLCASSGGSGRASETQYFGPGTRLLVL.

The chain combines TRBV28 with TRBJ2-1; TRBD1 might be the D (6 bases). Per germline, CDR1 MDHEN and CDR2 SYDVKM. The CDR3 consists of 15 residues. V lost 5 bases and J lost 9, with 20 bases in between. This CDR3 is CASSAGQRKASEQFF. As DNA, the CDR3 is TGTGCCAGCAGTGCCGGACAGAGAAAAGCGAGTGAGCAGTTCTTC.

The chain links TRBV14 to TRBJ1-4; a possible D gene is TRBD1 (5 bases). This CDR3 is built from 18 residues. V was shortened by 4 bases and J by 6 bases, with 24 bases between the two germline ends. Looked up from germline, CDR1 is SGHDN and CDR2 is FVKESK. The CDR3 is CASSPRLLGPGFHEKLFF. The DNA of the CDR3 is TGTGCCAGCAGCCCTAGATTGCTAGGGCCAGGGTTTCATGAAAAACTGTTTTTT.

This clone appeared once. CDR3 sequence: CASLEFTLAGWEDTQYF. The CDR3 DNA follows: TGCGCCAGCCTCGAATTTACTCTAGCGGGGTGGGAAGATACGCAGTATTTT. The chain recombines TRBV10-1 with TRBJ2-3, with 9 bases lining up with TRBD2. The CDR3 length is 17 residues. CDR1 is WNHNN and CDR2 is SYGVQD in the germline V gene (reference sequence). V trimming: 8 bases; J trimming: 5 bases; junction bases outside the gene matches: 17.

The gene calls are TRBV2 and TRBJ2-5; 11 bases line up with TRBD1. This CDR3 contains 17 residues. The V and J ends lost 1 base and 4 bases, in that order; junction bases with no gene match: 8. The germline gives CDR1 SNHLY, CDR2 FYNNEI. This CDR3 is CASSEGSRTGGGETQYF. The CDR3 coding sequence is TGTGCCAGCAGTGAAGGGTCACGGACAGGGGGCGGAGAGACCCAGTACTTC.

In its sample, this clone was seen once. J is TRBJ1-3 and V is TRBV5-1; 9 nucleotides match TRBD1. CDR3 length: 16 residues. Germline CDR1 reads SGHRS; CDR2 reads YFSETQ. The junction had 5 bases not matched to a gene; V was cut back by 4 bases and J by 0 bases. CDR3 amino acids: CASSTTGGASGNTIYF. The CDR3 bases are TGCGCCAGCAGCACCACAGGGGGCGCCTCTGGAAACACCATATATTTT.

The rearrangement uses TRBV18 and TRBJ2-7, with D possibly matching TRBD1 (5 bases). V lost 4 bases to trimming and J lost 2 bases, with 15 bases between them. CDR3 length equals 15 residues. Germline V gene data show CDR1 as KGHSH and CDR2 as LQKENI. The DNA of the CDR3 is TGTGCCAGCTCACTCATTTTCGCAGGGCCCTACGAGCAGTACTTC. It specifies CASSLIFAGPYEQYF.

This rearrangement joins TRBV29-1 to TRBJ1-3; 8 bases match TRBD1. Germline assignment: CDR1 SQVTM and CDR2 ANQGSEA. The length of the CDR3 is 15 residues. V shed 4 bases and J 0 bases; nucleotides not matched to a gene: 5. Here the CDR3 DNA reads TGCAGCGTTGGACAGGGGCTAAGCTCTGGAAACACCATATATTTT. Translating it yields CSVGQGLSSGNTIYF.

The gene calls are TRBV25-1 and TRBJ1-3, with TRBD1 identical over 11 bases. Germline values: CDR1 MGHDK, CDR2 SYGVNS. This CDR3 contains 15 residues. V was pared by 3 bases and J by 2 bases, with 0 bases of the junction left unmatched. CDR3 bases: TGTGCCAGCAGTGAGGACAGGGGGCCTGGAAACACCATATATTTT. Translation: CASSEDRGPGNTIYF. Complete variable domain (other parts from reference TRBV25-1 and TRBJ1-3): EADIYQTPRYLVIGTGKKITLECSQTMGHDKMYWYQQDPGMELHLIHYSYGVNSTEKGDLSSESTVSRIRTEHFPLTLESARPSHTSQYLCASSEDRGPGNTIYFGEGSWLTVV.

The chain links TRBV10-3 to TRBJ2-5; tentative D call: TRBD2 (6 bases). The end of the DNA fits TRBJ2-7 better, so the J call may be wrong. Germline CDR1 and CDR2: ENHRY and SYGVKD. The CDR3 sequence is 13 residues long. CDR3 DNA: TGTGCCAGTGAGGGACTCCCATACCACGAGCAGTACTTC. It yields the protein CASEGLPYHEQYF.

The gene calls are TRBV11-2 and TRBJ2-4; tentative D call: TRBD1 (6 bases). The CDR3 totals 16 residues. Trimming took off 5 bases at V and 1 base at J, with 15 bases between the two ends. CDR1 SGHAT and CDR2 FQNNGV come from the germline V gene. The CDR3 here is CASSQATGIAKNIQYF. CDR3 in DNA: TGTGCCAGCAGCCAAGCGACAGGAATCGCCAAAAACATTCAGTACTTC.

The chain combines TRBV2 with TRBJ2-3; a weak D match, TRBD1 (6 bases). Germline V gene data show CDR1 as SNHLY and CDR2 as FYNNEI. Trimming removed 7 bases at V and 4 bases at J, with 12 bases between. This CDR3 has 13 amino acids. CDR3 in DNA: TGTGCCAGCAATACAGGGCCGCCAGATACGCAGTATTTT. This gives the protein CASNTGPPDTQYF.

The V and J genes are TRBV5-1 and TRBJ1-1; 9 bases line up with TRBD1. The CDR3 sequence is 14 residues long. The germline V gene encodes CDR1 SGHRS and CDR2 YFSETQ. Trimming took 4 bases from V and 3 from J; bases not matched to a gene: 4. In DNA form, the CDR3 reads TGCGCCAGCAGCACGGGACAGGGAGACACTGAAGCTTTCTTT. This sequence encodes CASSTGQGDTEAFF.

The DNA of the CDR3 is TGTGCCAGCAGCCCTAAGGTATCCGGGGGGCCGAGAGAGACCCAGTACTTC. Its translation: CASSPKVSGGPRETQYF. The chain uses TRBV7-2 and TRBJ2-5, with D possibly being TRBD2 (7 bases). Trimming removed 5 bases at V and 4 bases at J, with 23 bases between. CDR1 is SGHTA and CDR2 is FQGNSA in the germline V gene. The CDR3 has 17 residues. The variable domain in full, completed from reference TRBV7-2 and TRBJ2-5, reads GAGVSQSPSNKVTEKGKDVELRCDPISGHTALYWYRQSLGQGLEFLIYFQGNSAPDKSGLPSDRFSAERTGGSVSTLTIQRTQQEDSAVYLCASSPKVSGGPRETQYFGPGTRLLVL.

The rearrangement joins TRBV6-5 to TRBJ2-5; TRBD2 agrees at 7 bases. Germline CDR1 MNHEY, CDR2 SVGAGI. The CDR3 extends over 14 amino acids. Trimming took 7 bases from V and 2 from J; bases not matched to a gene: 7. The CDR3 bases are TGTGCCAGCACCCCCGGGGGGAGTCAAGAGACCCAGTACTTC. Its protein product is CASTPGGSQETQYF.

The chain is built from TRBV6-6 and TRBJ2-3, with 8 positions matching TRBD1. The CDR3 loop spans 15 amino acids. Looked up from germline, CDR1 is MNHNY and CDR2 is SVGAGI (reference sequence). Trimming at V came to 6 bases and at J to 4 bases, leaving 9 bases not matched to a gene. CDR3 residues: CASSSHGQGPDTQYF. DNA of the CDR3: TGTGCCAGCAGCTCCCATGGACAGGGCCCAGATACGCAGTATTTT.

The chain employs TRBV7-9 and TRBJ1-2; TRBD1 aligns across 12 bases. CDR1 is SEHNR, CDR2 FQNEAQ, per germline (reference sequence). With 5 bases clipped from V and 4 bases from J, the junction kept 11 bases outside the gene matches. This CDR3 has 17 residues. CDR3: CASSIVAGTGGSYGYTF. CDR3 coding DNA: TGTGCCAGCAGCATCGTTGCCGGGACAGGGGGCTCCTATGGCTACACCTTC.

The rearrangement joins TRBV7-2 to TRBJ2-1, with TRBD2 matching 9 bases. Per germline, CDR1 SGHTA and CDR2 FQGNSA. The V gene end was trimmed by 5 bases and the J gene end by 0 bases; junction bases not matched to a gene: 5. The CDR3 spans 16 residues. The CDR3: CASSPLSGSSYNEQFF. CDR3 bases: TGTGCCAGCAGCCCCCTTAGCGGGAGCTCCTACAATGAGCAGTTCTTC.